Following are 18 T cell receptor beta chains from one sample sequenced in a study of cytomegalovirus exposure and HLA in healthy donors (TCRdb year 2017). Libraries were constructed by the immunoSEQ multiplex PCR assay. For the multiplex PCR, a mixture combining 60 forward primers for TCR Vbeta segments and 13 reverse primers for TCR Jbeta segments was used. TCRdb took over this immuneACCESS table, retaining in-frame rearrangements with V and J assigned. Such tables are incomplete; in checked studies, under half of the missing clones stem from an unresolved V gene, and the remainder is unexplained. The sample yields 75,000 to 90,000 clones; roughly 79% were counted once. The ten largest clones capture 22% of the sample. Sequencing input: PBMCs. The receptors originated from a middle-aged woman in good health and CMV-seropositive.

The chain joins TRBV25-1 to TRBJ1-3; 8 bases are shared with TRBD1. The germline V gene encodes CDR1 MGHDK and CDR2 SYGVNS. V shed 3 bases, J shed 4 bases, and the junction held 5 bases outside the gene matches. This CDR3 comprises 15 residues. CDR3 nucleotides: TGTGCCAGCAGTGATGGGACAGGCTCGGGAAACACCATATATTTT. Its translation: CASSDGTGSGNTIYF.

A single count supports this clone. The chain couples TRBV7-8 to TRBJ2-7; D perhaps matches TRBD2 (7 bases). CDR1 is SGHVS, CDR2 FQNEAQ, per germline. The CDR3 contains 15 residues. Trimming cost V 5 bases and J 2 bases, with 16 bases left between them. The CDR3 DNA reads TGTGCCAGCAGCCGTAATATAGGGGGGGCCTACGAGCAGTACTTC. The encoded protein is CASSRNIGGAYEQYF. The whole variable domain, remainder taken from reference TRBV7-8 and TRBJ2-7, is GAGVSQSPRYKVAKRGQDVALRCDPISGHVSLFWYQQALGQGPEFLTYFQNEAQLDKSGLPSDRFFAERPEGSVSTLKIQRTQQEDSAVYLCASSRNIGGAYEQYFGPGTRLTVT.

The CDR3 spells CASSLALGQANEKLFF. CDR3 nucleotide sequence: TGCGCCAGCAGCTTGGCCCTTGGACAGGCTAATGAAAAACTGTTTTTT. This chain links TRBV5-1 with TRBJ1-4, with 7 positions matching TRBD1. The CDR3 extends over 16 amino acids. CDR1 SGHRS and CDR2 YFSETQ come from the germline V gene. The V and J ends lost 0 bases and 3 bases, in that order; junction bases with no gene match: 5.

The chain carries TRBV29-1 and TRBJ2-5; TRBD1 matches at 7 bases. Trimming cost V 7 bases and J 7 bases; bases outside gene matches: 12. Germline-derived CDR1 and CDR2 are SQVTM and ANQGSEA. This CDR3 comprises 13 residues. The CDR3 spells CSAEGSRQGTQYF. The CDR3 coding sequence is TGCAGCGCCGAAGGGTCTAGACAGGGGACCCAGTACTTC.

The genes are TRBV27 and TRBJ2-5, with TRBD2 matching over 8 bases. CDR3 length equals 16 residues. The trim removed 6 bases at V and 0 bases at J, leaving 9 bases unmatched. Germline V gene data show CDR1 as MNHEY and CDR2 as SMNVEV (reference sequence). CDR3 protein: CASRSLTSVYQETQYF. The CDR3, as DNA: TGTGCCAGCAGATCCTTGACTAGCGTGTACCAAGAGACCCAGTACTTC.

DNA of the CDR3: TGTGCCGGGACAACCAAGAGGGGAGGGCAGTATTTT. As protein: CAGTTKRGGQYF. The chain has TRBV30 and TRBJ2-3, with D perhaps TRBD1 or TRBD2 (6 bases each). The CDR3 contains 12 residues. V was shortened by 8 bases and J by 11 bases, with 20 bases between the two germline ends. CDR1 is GTSNPN, CDR2 SVGIG, per germline (reference sequence).

V and J are TRBV19 and TRBJ2-5; 12 nucleotides match TRBD1. V lost 6 bases to trimming and J lost 5 bases; unmatched junction nucleotides: 7. This CDR3 has 15 residues. Germline assignment: CDR1 LNHDA and CDR2 SQIVND (reference sequence). Here the CDR3 DNA reads TGTGCCAGTAGGCTAGGGACAGGGGGCGGGGAGACCCAGTACTTC. Translation gives CASRLGTGGGETQYF.

The chain joins TRBV30 to TRBJ2-7; 7 bases map to TRBD1. Germline trimming cut 2 bases from V and 0 bases from J; bases unmatched to any gene: 13. The CDR3 sequence is 17 residues long. Germline values: CDR1 GTSNPN, CDR2 SVGIG (reference sequence). CDR3 DNA: TGTGCCTGGAGTCCACCAAGGATACGGACAGGCTCCTACGAGCAGTACTTC. Protein sequence: CAWSPPRIRTGSYEQYF. The full variable domain, completed using reference TRBV30 and TRBJ2-7, is SQTIHQWPATLVQPVGSPLSLECTVEGTSNPNLYWYRQAAGRGLQLLFYSVGIGQISSEVPQNLSASRPQDRQFILSSKKLLLSDSGFYLCAWSPPRIRTGSYEQYFGPGTRLTVT.

The chain joins TRBV18 to TRBJ2-3; D gene uncertain. The ends were cut back, 5 bases at V and 2 bases at J, with 8 bases in the middle. The germline CDR1 and CDR2 sequences are KGHSH and LQKENI. The CDR3 contains 13 residues. CDR3 bases: TGTGCCAGCTCAATCTACCACACAGATACGCAGTATTTT. Translated: CASSIYHTDTQYF.

The CDR3 bases are TGTGCCAGCAGCGGGACAGGTCGAGATCAGCCCCAGCATTTT. Amino acids: CASSGTGRDQPQHF. The gene calls are TRBV2 and TRBJ1-5; 8 bases match TRBD1. Germline CDR1 is SNHLY and CDR2 is FYNNEI. Trimming at V came to 6 bases and at J to 5 bases, leaving 6 bases not matched to a gene. CDR3 length equals 14 residues.

The chain's CDR3 is CATQGGAYNEQFF. CDR3 in DNA: TGTGCCACCCAGGGCGGAGCGTACAATGAGCAGTTCTTC. The chain couples TRBV28 to TRBJ2-1, with D possibly TRBD1 on 5 matching bases. This CDR3 is 13 amino acids long. Trimming stripped 10 bases from V and 4 bases from J, with 14 bases between. Germline values: CDR1 MDHEN, CDR2 SYDVKM.

This clone came up once. The CDR3 is CASSVRLAYTGELFF. Written as DNA, the CDR3 is TGCGCCAGCAGTGTTCGACTAGCGTATACCGGGGAGCTGTTTTTT. The chain links TRBV10-2 to TRBJ2-2; 8 positions match TRBD2. After removal of 4 bases from V and 5 bases from J, the junction contained 6 bases not matched to a gene. The CDR3 length is 15 residues. The V gene's germline CDR1 is WSHSY and CDR2 SAAADI.

Judged by abundance, this clone is medium-sized (0.01 to 0.1%). CDR3: CASSLEGYNEQFF. CDR3 sequence (DNA): TGTGCCAGCAGTTTAGAGGGTTACAATGAGCAGTTCTTC. The chain recombines TRBV28 with TRBJ2-1; D is possibly TRBD2 (5 bases). Germline loops: CDR1 MDHEN, CDR2 SYDVKM. The CDR3 consists of 13 residues. Trimming shortened V by 2 bases and J by 4 bases, and 6 bases separated the two germline ends.

The rearrangement uses TRBV6-5 and TRBJ2-7, with D perhaps matching TRBD2 (6 bases). Germline V lookup: CDR1 MNHEY, CDR2 SVGAGI. V was shortened by 4 bases and J by 7 bases, with 8 bases between the two germline ends. The CDR3 is 11 amino acids. The chain's CDR3 is CASSFSGEQYF. The CDR3 DNA reads as TGTGCCAGCAGTTTTAGCGGAGAGCAGTACTTC.

This chain uses TRBV9 with TRBJ1-2; TRBD1 is a possible D gene (6 bases). The germline V gene encodes CDR1 SGDLS and CDR2 YYNGEE. Trimming took 3 bases from V and 6 from J, leaving 12 bases between them. The CDR3 totals 13 residues. CDR3 bases: TGTGCCAGCAGCGCTAGGACAGTTGATGGCTACACCTTC. It translates to CASSARTVDGYTF.

This clone was counted a few times. The genes are TRBV5-1 and TRBJ2-7; 10 bases align to TRBD1. Looked up from germline, CDR1 is SGHRS and CDR2 is YFSETQ. V lost 2 bases, J lost 5 bases, and 4 bases stayed unmatched. The CDR3 is 14 amino acids. The CDR3 DNA follows: TGCGCCAGCAGCTTCGCGGGACAGGGGAACGAGCAGTACTTC. It is translated as CASSFAGQGNEQYF.

The CDR3 nucleotides are TGCGCCAGCAGCGCCGGACAGGAGAAAGATACGCAGTATTTT. This codes for CASSAGQEKDTQYF. This rearrangement joins TRBV5-1 to TRBJ2-3; 7 bases map to TRBD1. Germline V gene data show CDR1 as SGHRS and CDR2 as YFSETQ. V lost 4 bases, J lost 5 bases, and 7 bases stayed unmatched. The length of the CDR3 is 14 residues.

The rearrangement links TRBV9 to TRBJ1-4; 8 bases line up with TRBD1. The CDR3 sequence is 14 residues long. Germline CDR1 is SGDLS and CDR2 is YYNGEE. V lost 4 bases to trimming and J lost 8 bases; unmatched junction nucleotides: 7. The CDR3 loop reads CASSPAGGGEKLFF. The CDR3 DNA reads as TGTGCCAGCAGCCCAGCAGGGGGCGGCGAAAAACTGTTTTTT.